This T cell receptor (beta chain) was sequenced for a study of cytomegalovirus exposure and HLA in healthy donors. Study-wide background: It was reported in a later analysis that the 90 to 150 validation repertoires used the same platform as the approximately 650 first-cohort repertoires. Study outcomes and limitations: There were some 150 TCR beta chains listed as cytomegalovirus-associated.

Measured with immunoSEQ multiplex PCR; TCRdb has only the in-frame clones, and not every one. Of 70,000 to 80,000 clones listed, around 94% were seen once; the top ten hold 2.5% to 3.5%. With 1 base clipped from V and 8 bases from J, the junction kept 4 bases outside the gene matches. Germline V CDR1 and CDR2: MNHNS, SASEGT. The CDR3 runs 14 residues. This clone was recorded only once. The antigen remains unidentified. The J gene is TRBJ1-2, the V gene TRBV6-1, with 10 bases fitting TRBD1. This TCR derives from a woman aged 18-30 years in good health and CMV-seropositive. The sequenced sample was PBMCs. Here the CDR3 DNA reads TGTGCCAGCAGTGAAGAAGGGACAGGGGTCGGCTACACCTTC. It translates to CASSEEGTGVGYTF.